A selection of T cell receptor beta chains follows, all from one sample in a study of tumor-infiltrating lymphocytes in localized non-small cell lung cancer. Using immunoSEQ multiplex PCR, the repertoire was profiled, and TCRdb retains in-frame clones only, with some absent. The sample has about 15,000 clones; approximately 80% are singletons. What was sequenced was lung tumor tissue. These TCRs come from a human donor with non-small cell lung cancer. CDR3s include the opening cysteine and the closing phenylalanine or tryptophan. Fields, in order: D gene, J gene, clone size, V gene, CDR3 protein, CDR3 DNA. The D gene is left open where the match is weak. Size is omitted from some rows. Given values are once, few, many or a class for expanded clones.

>.|TRBJ1-2|.|TRBV7-9
CASSLEQAGYTF
TGTGCCAGCAGCTTAGAGCAGGCTGGCTACACCTTC
>TRBD1|TRBJ2-2|.|TRBV5-1
CASSLAPYQTGGTGELFF
TGCGCCAGCAGCTTGGCCCCTTACCAGACAGGGGGGACCGGGGAGCTGTTTTTT
>TRBD1|TRBJ1-4|once|TRBV19
CASSQTRTGLGEKLFF
TGTGCCAGTAGCCAAACTCGGACAGGGTTGGGAGAAAAACTGTTTTTT
>TRBD1|TRBJ1-5|.|TRBV19
CAGRRTGGREPQHF
TGTGCCGGGAGAAGGACAGGGGGAAGGGAGCCCCAGCATTTT
>.|TRBJ1-3|once|TRBV19
CASSILGASGNTIYF
TGTGCCAGTAGTATACTGGGAGCCTCTGGAAACACCATATATTTT
>.|TRBJ2-7|.|TRBV2
CASSDTVYEQYF
TGTGCCAGCAGTGATACGGTCTACGAGCAGTACTTC
>TRBD2|TRBJ2-3|.|TRBV10-3
CAISPGLAGGMQGTDTQYF
TGTGCCATCAGCCCCGGACTAGCGGGCGGTATGCAGGGCACAGATACGCAGTATTTT
>.|TRBJ1-6|.|TRBV5-1
CASSPTGQGYNSPLHF
TGCGCCAGCAGCCCCACTGGGCAGGGGTATAATTCACCCCTCCACTTT
>.|TRBJ2-3|few|TRBV19
CASSIGRQSDTQYF
TGTGCCAGTAGTATAGGCCGCCAATCAGATACGCAGTATTTT
>.|TRBJ2-1|.|TRBV6-6
CASSYGARVGDEQFF
TGTGCCAGCAGTTACGGCGCTAGGGTAGGCGATGAGCAGTTCTTC
>.|TRBJ1-3|.|TRBV6-1
CASSEVRRGEIYF
TGTGCCAGCAGTGAAGTCAGACGAGGGGAGATATATTTT
>.|TRBJ2-5|.|TRBV19
CASSFGIQETQYF
TGTGCCAGTAGTTTCGGGATCCAAGAGACCCAGTACTTC
>.|TRBJ1-5|few|TRBV19
CASSTTGSNQPQHF
TGTGCCAGTAGTACCACAGGGAGCAATCAGCCCCAGCATTTT
>.|TRBJ2-1|.|TRBV27
CASSFKADSYNEQFF
TGTGCCAGCAGTTTCAAAGCGGACTCCTACAATGAGCAGTTCTTC
>.|TRBJ2-1|.|TRBV7-2
CASSLNFPMSSYNEQFF
TGTGCCAGCAGCCTTAATTTTCCGATGAGCTCCTACAATGAGCAGTTCTTC
>.|TRBJ1-1|once|TRBV19
CASSIKGPTTEAFF
TGTGCCAGTAGTATAAAGGGGCCCACCACTGAAGCTTTCTTT
>.|TRBJ1-1|.|TRBV6-6
CASSYGDGLNTEAFF
TGTGCCAGCAGTTACGGAGACGGATTGAACACTGAAGCTTTCTTT
>TRBD2|TRBJ2-7|.|TRBV6-5
CASRMGLARHEQYF
TGTGCCAGCAGGATGGGACTAGCACGTCACGAGCAGTACTTC
>.|TRBJ1-2|.|TRBV30
CAWTPRPGDYGYTF
TGTGCCTGGACCCCCCGACCCGGGGACTATGGCTACACCTTC
>TRBD1|TRBJ1-2|few|TRBV29-1
CSVEERQGFSGYTF
TGCAGCGTTGAAGAACGACAGGGGTTTAGTGGCTACACCTTC
>.|TRBJ1-5|.|TRBV10-3
CAISESGRGSNQPQHF
TGTGCCATCAGTGAGTCGGGCCGGGGTAGCAATCAGCCCCAGCATTTT
>.|TRBJ1-2|.|TRBV30
CAWSLRGYGYTF
TGTGCCTGGAGTCTGCGGGGATATGGCTACACCTTC
>.|TRBJ1-1|.|TRBV19
CASSSQANTEAFF
TGTGCCAGTAGTTCACAGGCAAACACTGAAGCTTTCTTT
>.|TRBJ2-7|.|TRBV6-5
CASSYRTGVYEQYF
TGTGCCAGCAGTTATCGGACCGGGGTTTACGAGCAGTACTTC
>.|TRBJ2-7|.|TRBV29-1
CSVVGSSYVGSYEQYF
TGCAGCGTTGTCGGCAGTAGTTACGTGGGGTCCTACGAGCAGTACTTC
>.|TRBJ2-7|few|TRBV27
CASSLSGRQSYEQYF
TGTGCCAGCAGTTTATCTGGGCGGCAATCCTACGAGCAGTACTTC
>TRBD1|TRBJ1-2|once|TRBV30
CAWTGGRVGYTF
TGTGCCTGGACAGGGGGGAGGGTGGGCTACACCTTC
>TRBD2|TRBJ2-7|.|TRBV2
CASSIGLAGYEQYF
TGTGCCAGCAGTATTGGACTAGCGGGTTACGAGCAGTACTTC
>.|TRBJ1-6|once|TRBV15
CATSINRGNSPLHF
TGTGCCACCAGCATAAATCGTGGTAATTCACCCCTCCACTTT
>TRBD2|TRBJ2-1|.|TRBV9
CASSVDPLAGEQFF
TGTGCCAGCAGCGTGGATCCACTAGCGGGTGAGCAGTTCTTC
>TRBD1|TRBJ2-1|.|TRBV7-2
CASSSRRDSTNEQFF
TGTGCCAGCAGCTCCCGCCGGGACAGTACAAATGAGCAGTTCTTC
>TRBD1|TRBJ2-6|.|TRBV7-2
CASSFTGGSGANVLTF
TGTGCCAGCAGCTTTACAGGGGGGTCCGGGGCCAACGTCCTGACTTTC
>.|TRBJ1-3|.|TRBV10-3
CAISRGSLDSGNTIYF
TGTGCCATCAGCCGGGGCAGCCTGGACTCTGGAAACACCATATATTTT
>TRBD1|TRBJ2-2|.|TRBV5-6
CASSPWDREAGELFF
TGTGCCAGCAGCCCGTGGGACAGGGAGGCCGGGGAGCTGTTTTTT
>.|TRBJ2-4|.|TRBV29-1
CSVASGGEDIQYF
TGCAGCGTTGCATCTGGGGGCGAGGACATTCAGTACTTC
>.|TRBJ1-5|once|TRBV2
CASSEAGSFPQHF
TGTGCCAGCAGTGAAGCGGGGAGTTTCCCCCAGCATTTT
>.|TRBJ2-7|.|TRBV27
CASSPSRDRYSSYEQYF
TGTGCCAGCAGTCCATCTCGTGACAGATATAGCTCCTACGAGCAGTACTTC
>.|TRBJ2-1|medium-sized|TRBV13
CASSPSGVYNEQFF
TGTGCCAGCAGCCCATCCGGGGTATACAATGAGCAGTTCTTC
>TRBD2|TRBJ2-7|.|TRBV7-8
CASRLGLLAFRSGPGPSYEQYF
TGTGCCAGCAGGTTGGGACTGCTAGCGTTCCGTAGCGGGCCCGGGCCCTCCTACGAGCAGTACTTC
>.|TRBJ2-3|once|TRBV28
CASSLGRSTDTQYF
TGTGCCAGCAGTTTGGGGCGGAGCACAGATACGCAGTATTTT
>.|TRBJ1-1|.|TRBV6-5
CASSSPGVNTEAFF
TGTGCCAGCAGTAGCCCGGGGGTGAACACTGAAGCTTTCTTT
>TRBD2|TRBJ2-1|.|TRBV5-1
CASSWTGLAGGSEQFF
TGCGCCAGCAGCTGGACTGGACTAGCGGGAGGAAGTGAGCAGTTCTTC
>.|TRBJ2-4|.|TRBV7-2
CASSFLGGNSIAKNIQYF
TGTGCCAGCAGCTTCCTAGGGGGGAACTCAATAGCCAAAAACATTCAGTACTTC
>.|TRBJ2-7|medium-sized|TRBV14
CASSQARRYEQYF
TGTGCCAGCAGCCAAGCCCGGCGGTACGAGCAGTACTTC
>TRBD2|TRBJ2-5|.|TRBV2
CASSATSVGQETQYF
TGTGCCAGCAGCGCGACTAGCGTCGGCCAAGAGACCCAGTACTTC
>.|TRBJ1-4|.|TRBV7-2
CASSLGGAGEKLFF
TGTGCCAGCAGCTTGGGGGGCGCGGGGGAAAAACTGTTTTTT
>TRBD2|TRBJ2-2|once|TRBV9
CASSVEGLAYTGELFF
TGTGCCAGCAGCGTAGAAGGACTAGCATACACCGGGGAGCTGTTTTTT
>TRBD2|TRBJ2-1|.|TRBV29-1
CSVTAGGSYNEQFF
TGCAGCGTTACCGCGGGGGGGTCCTACAATGAGCAGTTCTTC
>TRBD2|TRBJ2-3|.|TRBV5-1
CASTPYLAGGTDTQYF
TGCGCCAGCACCCCATACCTAGCGGGAGGCACAGATACGCAGTATTTT
>.|TRBJ2-2|.|TRBV30
CAWSPFGAGELFF
TGTGCCTGGAGCCCATTCGGAGCCGGGGAGCTGTTTTTT
>.|TRBJ2-3|.|TRBV6-4
CASISDTQYF
TGTGCCAGCATCTCAGATACGCAGTATTTT